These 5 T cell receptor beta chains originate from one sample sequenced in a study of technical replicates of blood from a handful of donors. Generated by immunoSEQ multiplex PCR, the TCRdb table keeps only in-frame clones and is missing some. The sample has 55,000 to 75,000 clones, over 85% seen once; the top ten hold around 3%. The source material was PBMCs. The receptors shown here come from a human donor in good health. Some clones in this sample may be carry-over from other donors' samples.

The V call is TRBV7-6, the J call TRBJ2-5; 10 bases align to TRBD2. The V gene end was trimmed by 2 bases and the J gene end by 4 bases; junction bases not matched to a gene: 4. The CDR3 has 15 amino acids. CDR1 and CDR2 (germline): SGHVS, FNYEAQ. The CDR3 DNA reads TGTGCCAGCAGCTTAACCGCTAGCGGGAGAGAGACCCAGTACTTC. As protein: CASSLTASGRETQYF. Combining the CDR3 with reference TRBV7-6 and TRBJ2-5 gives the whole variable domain GAGVSQSPRYKVTKRGQDVALRCDPISGHVSLYWYRQALGQGPEFLTYFNYEAQQDKSGLPNDRFSAERPEGSISTLTIQRTEQRDSAMYRCASSLTASGRETQYFGPGTRLLVL.

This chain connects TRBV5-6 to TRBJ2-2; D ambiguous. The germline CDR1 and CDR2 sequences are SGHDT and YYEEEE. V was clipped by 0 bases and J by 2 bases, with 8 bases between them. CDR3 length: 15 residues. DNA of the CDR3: TGTGCCAGCAGCTTGGGGTACACCAACACCGGGGAGCTGTTTTTT. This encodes CASSLGYTNTGELFF. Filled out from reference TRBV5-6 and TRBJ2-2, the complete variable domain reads DAGVTQSPTHLIKTRGQQVTLRCSPKSGHDTVSWYQQALGQGPQFIFQYYEEEERQRGNFPDRFSGHQFPNYSSELNVNALLLGDSALYLCASSLGYTNTGELFFGEGSRLTVL.

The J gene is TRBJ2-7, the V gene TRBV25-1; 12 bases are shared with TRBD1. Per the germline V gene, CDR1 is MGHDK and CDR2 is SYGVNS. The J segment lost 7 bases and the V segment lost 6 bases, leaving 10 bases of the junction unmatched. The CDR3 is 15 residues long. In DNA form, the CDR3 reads TGTGCCAGCAGCCCGAGGGGACAGGGGGCGCAAGAGCAGTACTTC. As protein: CASSPRGQGAQEQYF.

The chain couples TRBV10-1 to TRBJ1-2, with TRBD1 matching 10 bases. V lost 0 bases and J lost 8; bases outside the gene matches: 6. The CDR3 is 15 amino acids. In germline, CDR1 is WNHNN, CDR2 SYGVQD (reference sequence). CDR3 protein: CASSESTGGGKGYTF. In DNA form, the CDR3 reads TGCGCCAGCAGTGAGTCGACAGGGGGCGGGAAAGGCTACACCTTC.

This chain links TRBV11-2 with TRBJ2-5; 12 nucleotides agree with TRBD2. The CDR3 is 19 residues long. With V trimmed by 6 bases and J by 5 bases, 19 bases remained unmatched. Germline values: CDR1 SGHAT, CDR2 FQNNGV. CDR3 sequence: CASRRTLGLLAGGEETQYF. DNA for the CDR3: TGTGCCAGCAGACGTACCCTGGGGTTACTAGCGGGAGGAGAGGAGACCCAGTACTTC.